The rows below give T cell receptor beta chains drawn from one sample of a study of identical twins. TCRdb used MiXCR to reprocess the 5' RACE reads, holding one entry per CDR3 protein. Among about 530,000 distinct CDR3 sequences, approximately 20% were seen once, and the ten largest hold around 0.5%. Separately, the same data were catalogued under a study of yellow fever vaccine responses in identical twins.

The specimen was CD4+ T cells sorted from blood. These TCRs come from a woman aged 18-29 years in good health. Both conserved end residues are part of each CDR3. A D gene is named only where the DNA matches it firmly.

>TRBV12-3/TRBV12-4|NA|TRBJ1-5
CASTISGNQPQHF
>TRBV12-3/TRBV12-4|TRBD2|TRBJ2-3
CASSPPGLPSDTQYF
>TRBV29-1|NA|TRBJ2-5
CSVERGSETQYF
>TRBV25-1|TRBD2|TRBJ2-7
CASSPSGPTYEQYF
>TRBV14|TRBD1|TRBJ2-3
CASSQPGTGSTDTQYF
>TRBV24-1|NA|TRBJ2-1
CATSDLQGGYNEQFF
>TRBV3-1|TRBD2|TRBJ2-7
CASTQSGNAYEQYF
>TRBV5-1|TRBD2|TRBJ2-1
CASIMWLAGVNEQFF
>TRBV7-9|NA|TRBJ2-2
CASSLLLLVTGELFF
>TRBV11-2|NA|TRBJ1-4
CASRRGKGEKLFF
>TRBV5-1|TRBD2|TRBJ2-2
CASSLEVASGYNTGELFF
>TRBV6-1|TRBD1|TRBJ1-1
CASRDRDHTEAFF
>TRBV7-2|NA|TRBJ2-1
CASTLLEGGQFF
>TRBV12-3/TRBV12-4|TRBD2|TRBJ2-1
CASSLMAGVANEQFF
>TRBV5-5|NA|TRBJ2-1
CASSSGTRSYNEQFF
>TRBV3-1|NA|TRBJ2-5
CASKSPAAEQETQYF
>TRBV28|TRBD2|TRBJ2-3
CAIRLAGSTDTQYF